These T cell receptor beta chains were read from a single sample in a study of neurological immune-mediated disorders. TCRdb reprocessed the 5' RACE reads with MiXCR, giving one entry per CDR3 protein. The top ten hold approximately 22% of the sample, which has fewer than 35,000 distinct CDR3 sequences, approximately 4.5% seen once. Sequencing input: PBMCs. The receptors were gathered from a man between 18 and 35 years old in good health. Both conserved end residues are part of each CDR3. A D gene is named only where the DNA matches it firmly. Only part of the rows carry a size: once, few, many, or a class if the clone is expanded.

TRBV11-2	TRBD1	few	TRBJ2-7	CASQNQGAGEQYF	TGTGCCAGCCAAAACCAGGGGGCCGGCGAGCAGTACTTC
TRBV6-5	-	many	TRBJ2-7	CASSYSISPSAYEQYF	TGTGCCAGCAGTTACTCGATTAGTCCGTCCGCCTACGAGCAGTACTTC
TRBV5-1	-	many	TRBJ2-1	CASGQSSYNEQFF	TGCGCCAGCGGTCAGAGCTCCTACAATGAGCAGTTCTTC
TRBV2	-	medium-sized	TRBJ1-5	CASSDSHSNQPQHF	TGTGCCAGCAGTGATTCACACAGCAATCAGCCCCAGCATTTT
TRBV20-1	-	many	TRBJ2-5	CSARGGEETQYF	TGCAGTGCTAGAGGCGGCGAAGAGACCCAGTACTTC
TRBV6-2/TRBV6-3	TRBD1	many	TRBJ2-1	CASSAGQAYNEQFF	TGTGCCAGCAGTGCGGGACAGGCTTACAATGAGCAGTTCTTC
TRBV27	-	many	TRBJ2-7	CASSPSGLQSSYEQYF	TGTGCCAGCAGTCCGTCCGGACTGCAGAGCTCCTACGAGCAGTACTTC
TRBV4-2	-	many	TRBJ1-1	CASSPGVGGNTEAFF	TGTGCCAGCAGCCCAGGCGTGGGAGGCAACACTGAAGCTTTCTTT
TRBV6-5	-	many	TRBJ2-1	CASSYSMWNEQFF	TGTGCCAGCAGTTACTCGATGTGGAATGAGCAGTTCTTC
TRBV7-2	-	-	TRBJ2-2	CASSKGVRTGELFF	TGTGCCAGCAGCAAGGGGGTGCGGACCGGGGAGCTCTTTTTT
TRBV5-1	-	many	TRBJ1-1	CASSSRVEGVGSRTEAFF	TGCGCCAGCAGCTCTAGGGTTGAGGGGGTCGGGAGTAGGACTGAAGCTTTCTTT
TRBV20-1	TRBD2	many	TRBJ2-1	CSAINLPSGGAHNEQFF	TGCAGTGCTATTAATTTACCTAGCGGTGGGGCCCACAATGAGCAGTTCTTC
TRBV7-9	-	many	TRBJ2-7	CASSSTGLSYEQYF	TGTGCCAGCAGCTCCACAGGACTTTCCTACGAGCAGTACTTC
TRBV7-2	-	many	TRBJ1-6	CASSLGQRTNSPLHF	TGTGCCAGCAGCTTAGGACAGAGAACCAATTCACCCCTCCACTTT
TRBV11-2	-	many	TRBJ2-1	CASSKIDVNEQFF	TGTGCCAGCAGCAAGATTGACGTCAATGAGCAGTTCTTC
TRBV5-1	TRBD1	many	TRBJ2-3	CASSGGTGANTQYF	TGCGCCAGCAGCGGCGGGACAGGGGCAAATACGCAGTATTTT
TRBV6-5	-	many	TRBJ1-1	CASSPPGIRNTEAFF	TGTGCCAGCAGTCCCCCCGGGATCAGGAACACTGAAGCTTTCTTT
TRBV7-2	-	many	TRBJ2-7	CASSLGGGYEQYF	TGTGCCAGCAGCTTAGGAGGGGGCTACGAGCAGTACTTC
TRBV10-3	-	many	TRBJ2-7	CAISRDASYEQYF	TGTGCCATCAGCCGGGACGCGAGCTACGAGCAGTACTTC
TRBV13	-	many	TRBJ1-2	CASSEQTQGVYGYTF	TGTGCCAGCAGCGAACAGACACAGGGTGTTTATGGCTACACCTTC
TRBV4-3	TRBD1	-	TRBJ1-2	CASRQGQGMDYGYTF	TGCGCCAGCAGGCAAGGACAGGGAATGGACTATGGCTACACCTTC